These T cell receptor beta chains were read from a single sample in a study of molecular identifiers for immune sequencing clone quantification. TCRdb passed the PCR reads through MiXCR, listing each CDR3 protein once. The sample lists some 100,000 distinct CDR3 sequences, under 20% occurring once. Sequencing input: naive CD8+ T cells from blood, with Jurkat cell RNA spiked in. Receptor source: a human donor in good health. Some libraries in this study had Jurkat cell RNA spiked in. CDR3s leave out the opening cysteine and the closing phenylalanine or tryptophan.

CDR3: ASSLGRTNQPQH; V: TRBV12-3/TRBV12-4
CDR3: ASSFSGKETQY; V: TRBV28
CDR3: ASSFGADTQY; V: TRBV27
CDR3: SAPTGVGLPEQY; V: TRBV20-1
CDR3: ASSLGSHEQY; V: TRBV7-2
CDR3: ASSPPGRLWDNSPLR; V: TRBV28
CDR3: SVEGQGKHIYGYT; V: TRBV29-1
CDR3: ASTHGTGGLDYGYT; V: TRBV6-2/TRBV6-3
CDR3: ASSPGSYNSPLH; V: TRBV7-6
CDR3: ASSEQGRGEKLF; V: TRBV12-3/TRBV12-4
CDR3: ASSFQAGGPFSDTQY; V: TRBV11-2
CDR3: ASSPLIRNEQF; V: TRBV9
CDR3: ASNTGPNTEAF; V: TRBV6-5
CDR3: ASSFRLAGGQETQY; V: TRBV14
CDR3: SAGVRPIYEQY; V: TRBV20-1
CDR3: ASSLVGYGQY; V: TRBV28
CDR3: ASRLGGQPQH; V: TRBV19
CDR3: ASSPSAGTSYNEQF; V: TRBV18
CDR3: ASSSRVAGVYEQY; V: TRBV19
CDR3: ASSQSGPTGDTQY; V: TRBV2
CDR3: ASSPELSVNTGELF; V: TRBV27
CDR3: ASSPSRLAKNIQY; V: TRBV11-2
CDR3: ASSSRPKGTENEQF; V: TRBV6-6
CDR3: AISWSGDEQY; V: TRBV10-3
CDR3: ASSYLGPTSGTGELF; V: TRBV6-2/TRBV6-3
CDR3: ASSQDFYEQY; V: TRBV14
CDR3: SVEGGQLRSGELF; V: TRBV29-1
CDR3: ACGDFYEQY; V: TRBV19